Listed below are T cell receptor beta chains from one sample, sequenced in a study of long-term antiretroviral therapy in people with HIV. Some clones are missing from TCRdb's copy, which holds only in-frame ones; the method was immunoSEQ multiplex PCR. In the table there are 26,000 or so clones, 65% to 85% of which are singletons. Specimen: unsorted PBMCs, collected 0.8 years before starting antiretroviral therapy. All receptors derive from a man aged 18 to 29 with HIV. The CDR3 runs from the conserved cysteine through the conserved F or W. D genes are given only for firm matches. Clone size is stated in some rows and not others, as once, few, many or a class when expanded.

d_call	v_call	j_call	clone_size	cdr3_nt	cdr3_aa
.	TRBV5-1	TRBJ2-7	.	TGCGCCAGCAGCTGGCGGGGCCGAGACGAGCAGTACTTC	CASSWRGRDEQYF
TRBD1	TRBV7-8	TRBJ1-2	.	TGTGCCAGCAGTGAATACCGGGACAGGGGTAGGATGGGCTACACCTTC	CASSEYRDRGRMGYTF
.	TRBV4-1	TRBJ1-6	few	TGCGCCAGCAGCTATGGACAGTATTCACCCCTCCACTTT	CASSYGQYSPLHF
.	TRBV5-1	TRBJ2-1	.	TGCGCCAGCAGCTGGGGCCACTCCTACAATGAGCAGTTCTTC	CASSWGHSYNEQFF
TRBD1	TRBV10-3	TRBJ2-7	.	TGTGCCATCAGTGACCTAGACAGGGGGGTCTACGAGCAGTACTTC	CAISDLDRGVYEQYF
.	TRBV28	TRBJ2-7	.	TGTGCCAGCAGTTCGACCCACCGGGACATAGGCTACGAGCAGTACTTC	CASSSTHRDIGYEQYF
.	TRBV9	TRBJ1-1	.	TGTGCCAGCAGCGTTCTGGGGGGAACTGGTGAAGCTTTCTTT	CASSVLGGTGEAFF
TRBD1	TRBV4-3	TRBJ1-2	.	TGCGCCAGCAGCCAAGATACAGGGGCCTATGGCTACACCTTC	CASSQDTGAYGYTF
.	TRBV10-3	TRBJ1-1	.	TGTGCCATCAGTGAGTCGGGCCAGCCTAATGAAGCTTTCTTT	CAISESGQPNEAFF
.	TRBV6-5	TRBJ2-3	once	TGTGCCAGCAGAGAGGGACTCTTCCACACAGATACGCAGTATTTT	CASREGLFHTDTQYF
TRBD1	TRBV18	TRBJ1-5	.	TGTGCCAGCTCACCGCCCGGGACAGGGAATAATCAGCCCCAGCATTTT	CASSPPGTGNNQPQHF
.	TRBV2	TRBJ2-2	.	TGTGCCAGCAGTGGACACATCAGGGTGACCGGGGAGCTGTTTTTT	CASSGHIRVTGELFF
TRBD1	TRBV7-6	TRBJ2-7	.	TGTGCCAGCAGCTTAGCCGGGACAGGGGGCATCTACGAGCAGTACTTC	CASSLAGTGGIYEQYF
.	TRBV10-3	TRBJ2-1	once	TGTGCCATCAGTGGCTTTAGACCGGGGGGCCTTTCCTACAATGAGCAGTTCTTC	CAISGFRPGGLSYNEQFF
.	TRBV4-3	TRBJ2-1	.	TGCGCCAGCAGCTCAGTAGGTCTAGTGGGCAATGAGCAGTTCTTC	CASSSVGLVGNEQFF
.	TRBV10-3	TRBJ2-3	.	TGTGCCATCAGTCCTTCAAGGGGCACAGATACGCAGTATTTT	CAISPSRGTDTQYF
TRBD2	TRBV28	TRBJ2-7	few	TGTGCCAGCAGTCTAGCGGGAGTCTACGAGCAGTACTTC	CASSLAGVYEQYF
.	TRBV5-4	TRBJ1-2	.	TGTGCCAGCAGCTGGGAACAGGTGGATGGCTACACCTTC	CASSWEQVDGYTF
TRBD1	TRBV27	TRBJ2-7	.	TGTGCCAGCAGTTCTCTGGGGCAGGGGGAAAACGAGCAGTACTTC	CASSSLGQGENEQYF
TRBD2	TRBV28	TRBJ2-7	few	TGTGCCAGCAGACTAGCGGGGTCCTACGAGCAGTACTTC	CASRLAGSYEQYF
.	TRBV7-9	TRBJ1-4	.	TGTGCCAGCAGCTTATACGGGACTAATGAAAAACTGTTTTTT	CASSLYGTNEKLFF
.	TRBV6-6	TRBJ2-7	.	TGTGCCAGCAGTCAGAGTGGCACCGGTGACGAGCAGTACTTC	CASSQSGTGDEQYF
.	TRBV13	TRBJ1-3	.	TGTGCCAGCAGCTTAGGGGTAGGGGATTCTGGAAACACCATATATTTT	CASSLGVGDSGNTIYF
.	TRBV5-1	TRBJ2-7	.	TGCGCCAGCAGCTTGGACACAGGGCGCAGCTCCTACGAGCAGTACTTC	CASSLDTGRSSYEQYF
TRBD1	TRBV4-3	TRBJ2-1	.	TGCGCCAGCAGCGACAGGGGCCTAGGCCTCTACAATGAGCAGTTCTTC	CASSDRGLGLYNEQFF
.	TRBV28	TRBJ1-1	.	TGTGCCAGCAGCGCCGCCGGGGGGCGGCTCACTGAAGCTTTCTTT	CASSAAGGRLTEAFF
TRBD1	TRBV19	TRBJ1-2	.	TGTGCCAGTAGTCTCCGACAGGGGTGGGGCACTAACTATGGCTACACCTTC	CASSLRQGWGTNYGYTF
.	TRBV19	TRBJ2-7	.	TGTGCCAGTAGTCCCCGTTTAAGGGAGAAGCCCTCTTACGAGCAGTACTTC	CASSPRLREKPSYEQYF
TRBD1	TRBV27	TRBJ1-2	.	TGTGCCAGCAGTCTAGAGATCGGGACAGGATATGGCTACACCTTC	CASSLEIGTGYGYTF
TRBD1	TRBV7-6	TRBJ2-6	once	TGTGCCAGCAGCAGTGGACAGGGTAGTGGGGCCAACGTCCTGACTTTC	CASSSGQGSGANVLTF
TRBD1	TRBV7-2	TRBJ2-7	.	TGTGCCAGCAGCTACGCAGGGGGCACCTACGAGCAGTACTTC	CASSYAGGTYEQYF
.	TRBV5-1	TRBJ1-1	.	TGCGCCAGCAGCTTGTTGGCGGATGAGGCTTTCTTT	CASSLLADEAFF
.	TRBV6-1	TRBJ1-1	.	TGTGCCAGCAGTGAATGGGGTGGGCCGTTTGAAGCTTTCTTT	CASSEWGGPFEAFF
.	TRBV11-2	TRBJ1-2	.	TGTGCCAGCAGCTTAAGTGGGGAGAACTATGGCTACACCTTC	CASSLSGENYGYTF
.	TRBV7-9	TRBJ1-2	.	TGTGCCAGCAGCCAAACGATTGAGGGATCTGGCTACACCTTC	CASSQTIEGSGYTF
.	TRBV11-2	TRBJ2-7	.	TGTGCCAGCAGCTTCGGGGGCTCCTACGAGCAGTACTTC	CASSFGGSYEQYF
TRBD1	TRBV5-4	TRBJ1-4	.	TGTGCCAGCAGCTCAGACAGGGGGGGTCTACCCGGTGAAAAACTGTTTTTT	CASSSDRGGLPGEKLFF
.	TRBV7-2	TRBJ1-3	few	TGTGCCAGCAGCACACAGGGTTTCTCTGGTGGAAACACCATATATTTT	CASSTQGFSGGNTIYF
.	TRBV28	TRBJ1-5	.	TGTGCCAGCACCAATTCCGGGGTACGGAAGAGTCAGCCCCAGCATTTT	CASTNSGVRKSQPQHF
.	TRBV5-6	TRBJ2-7	.	TGTGCCAGCAGCCGCGGGACCACCGAGCAGTACTTC	CASSRGTTEQYF
.	TRBV7-7	TRBJ2-5	.	TGTGCTAGCAGCACAGGACCCGGGGGAGAGACCCAGTACTTC	CASSTGPGGETQYF
.	TRBV5-1	TRBJ1-3	.	TGCGCCAGCAGCTTGGGCCCCGGGGGGACTTCTGGAAACACCATATATTTT	CASSLGPGGTSGNTIYF
.	TRBV2	TRBJ2-3	.	TGTGCCAGCAGTGAAGGATTCACAGATACGCAGTATTTT	CASSEGFTDTQYF
.	TRBV5-5	TRBJ1-2	.	TGTGCCAGCAGCCTAGACGGCTATGGCTACACCTTC	CASSLDGYGYTF
.	TRBV12-5	TRBJ1-2	.	TGTGCTAGTGGTTTGGCGAACAGGTACTATGGCTACACCTTC	CASGLANRYYGYTF
.	TRBV2	TRBJ2-3	.	TGTGCCAGCAGTGAAGCGCGTCAGGGGCAAAAGTATTTT	CASSEARQGQKYF
.	TRBV18	TRBJ1-4	.	TGTGCCAGCTCACCGCTTAAGGGGAATGAAAAACTGTTTTTT	CASSPLKGNEKLFF
TRBD2	TRBV5-1	TRBJ2-1	.	TGCGCCAGCAGCCCCTACGGGACTAGCGGGGGGGAGCAGTTCTTC	CASSPYGTSGGEQFF
TRBD1	TRBV13	TRBJ2-1	.	TGTGCCAGCACCCTAAGGGCTTGGACAGGGTCCTACAATGAGCAGTTCTTC	CASTLRAWTGSYNEQFF
TRBD2	TRBV11-2	TRBJ2-7	few	TGTGCCAGCAGCTTTCCTAGCGGGGAGCAGTACTTC	CASSFPSGEQYF
.	TRBV7-2	TRBJ1-3	few	TGTGCCAGCAGCCCAATCTCCTCCGGGTCTGGAAACACCATATATTTT	CASSPISSGSGNTIYF
TRBD2	TRBV29-1	TRBJ2-1	.	TGCAGCGTGGATACTAGCGGGAGCAAAAATGAGCAGTTCTTC	CSVDTSGSKNEQFF
.	TRBV2	TRBJ2-3	few	TGTGCCAGCAGTGAAAGCCCCGGGACGGCGGGGACGCAGTATTTT	CASSESPGTAGTQYF
.	TRBV11-2	TRBJ2-7	.	TGTGCCAGCAGCTTAGACAGCTACGAGCAGTACTTC	CASSLDSYEQYF
.	TRBV9	TRBJ2-2	.	TGTGCCAGCAGCGTACACACCGGGGAGCTGTTTTTT	CASSVHTGELFF
TRBD2	TRBV5-1	TRBJ2-1	.	TGCGCCAGCAGCTTCCGGACTAGCGGGAGGGTCAATGAGCAGTTCTTC	CASSFRTSGRVNEQFF
.	TRBV4-1	TRBJ1-4	.	TGCGCCAGCAGCCAAGGGCAGGGGAATGAAAAACTGTTTTTT	CASSQGQGNEKLFF
.	TRBV2	TRBJ2-7	.	TGTGCCAGCAGTGCACCGGGCCTCTCCTACGAGCAGTACTTC	CASSAPGLSYEQYF
TRBD2	TRBV4-3	TRBJ2-6	few	TGCGCCAGCAGCCAAGTGGGGGGGTCTGGGGCCAACGTCCTGACTTTC	CASSQVGGSGANVLTF